This TCR beta chain was profiled in a study of PD-L1 blockade in urothelial cancer. Across the study: Study patients had been treated with 0 to 3 previous chemotherapy regimens. At 3 weeks after treatment start (second dose) and again at 6 weeks, blood was analyzed.

Data came from immunoSEQ multiplex PCR; TCRdb stores just in-frame clones and leaves some out. Of roughly 130,000 clones in the sample, about four fifths were seen once. Time point: pretreatment peripheral blood. Here the sequenced sample was PBMCs, taken around atezolizumab (anti-PD-L1) treatment. This receptor was identified in a man in his fifties or sixties with urothelial cancer.

CDR3 protein: CASSQVFDSSYNSPLHF. CDR3 nucleotides: TGCGCCAGCAGCCAAGTCTTCGACAGCTCCTATAATTCACCCCTCCACTTT. This sequence joins TRBV4-1 and TRBJ1-6, with TRBD1 as a possible D gene (5 bases). The germline V and J ends were trimmed by 1 base and 0 bases, with 10 bases remaining between them. CDR1 and CDR2 (germline): MGHRA, YSYEKL. This CDR3 contains 17 residues.